The T cell receptor (beta chain) under discussion was sequenced for a study of metastatic and nonmetastatic thyroid tumors. Study-wide context: Patients with malignant and benign thyroid disease provided blood and tumor or nodule tissue, whose repertoires were compared. The study's findings and limits: TCR beta diversity was reportedly significantly higher in malignant thyroid tumors than benign nodules, in blood and tumor.

The junction had 3 bases not matched to a gene; V was cut back by 3 bases and J by 2 bases. The germline gives CDR1 KGHSH, CDR2 LQKENI. CDR3 size: 15 residues. There are many counts of this clone. What it binds is not known. Thyroid surgery took place with no prior treatment in any patient. TCRdb re-clonotyped the PCR reads through MiXCR. The sample comprises about 70,000 clones, around 20% of which are singletons, and more than 10% rests with the top ten. The chain combines TRBV18 with TRBJ2-7; the match to TRBD1 covers 11 bases. The specimen sequenced was blood. The receptor was derived from a female donor with papillary thyroid cancer or a benign thyroid nodule (not recorded which). Some clones in this sample may be carry-over from other donors' samples. Here the CDR3 DNA reads TGTGCCAGCTCACCGGGACAGGGGGGGCCCTACGAGCAGTACTTC. Amino acids: CASSPGQGGPYEQYF.